The 26 T cell receptor beta chains listed next were all sequenced from one sample in a study of control samples from healthy donors and cancer patients. Generated by immunoSEQ multiplex PCR, the TCRdb table keeps only in-frame clones and is missing some. The sample consists of about 110,000 clones, approximately 82% of them appearing once. The sample taken for sequencing was blood. The receptors originated from a man aged 18-30 years in good health.

The rearrangement joins TRBV5-1 to TRBJ1-1; tentative D call: TRBD1 (5 bases). Looked up from germline, CDR1 is SGHRS and CDR2 is YFSETQ. This CDR3 has 14 amino acids. V lost 2 bases and J 1 base, leaving 9 bases between the germline ends. CDR3: CASSFYTGNTEAFF. For the CDR3, the DNA is TGCGCCAGCAGCTTTTATACAGGGAACACTGAAGCTTTCTTT.

The CDR3 coding sequence is TGCAGCGTTGCTATTAGTATGACAGGTGGTGGCTACACCTTC. This codes for CSVAISMTGGGYTF. The chain employs TRBV29-1 and TRBJ1-2; perhaps TRBD1 as D (6 bases). V gave up 4 bases and J gave up 7 bases, with 19 bases separating them. Germline-derived CDR1 and CDR2 are SQVTM and ANQGSEA. The CDR3 covers 14 residues.

The chain employs TRBV2 and TRBJ1-5, with D perhaps TRBD1 (5 bases). The ends were cut back, 3 bases at V and 10 bases at J, with 16 bases in the middle. Germline lookup yields CDR1 SNHLY and CDR2 FYNNEI. This CDR3 spans 14 amino acids. The chain's CDR3 is CASSELAGTGPQHF. The CDR3 nucleotides read TGTGCCAGCAGTGAGTTGGCAGGGACGGGCCCCCAGCATTTT. Based on the CDR3 plus reference TRBV2 and TRBJ1-5, the full variable domain is EPEVTQTPSHQVTQMGQEVILRCVPISNHLYFYWYRQILGQKVEFLVSFYNNEISEKSEIFDDQFSVERPDGSNFTLKIRSTKLEDSAMYFCASSELAGTGPQHFGDGTRLSIL.

This clone was counted once. The chain employs TRBV20-1 and TRBJ2-1; D gene uncertain. The CDR3 is 11 amino acids. V was cut by 3 bases and J by 9 bases, with 9 bases left in between. Germline-derived CDR1 and CDR2 are DFQATT and SNEGSKA (reference sequence). Here the CDR3 DNA reads TGCAGTGCTAGCTGGGTCCGTGAGCAGTTCTTC. Translated, it gives CSASWVREQFF.

The CDR3 here is CASRIHYGGQYF. The CDR3, as DNA: TGCGCCAGCAGGATCCACTATGGGGGCCAGTACTTC. The chain recombines TRBV10-1 with TRBJ2-5; the D gene could be TRBD1 or TRBD2 (5 bases each). V was clipped by 6 bases and J by 10 bases, with 15 bases between them. CDR1 is WNHNN and CDR2 is SYGVQD in the germline V gene (reference sequence). The CDR3 length is 12 residues.

V usage is TRBV5-4 and J usage is TRBJ1-1; D is possibly TRBD1 (6 bases). Trimming cost V 4 bases and J 2 bases, with 21 bases left between them. The germline gives CDR1 SGHNT, CDR2 YYREEE (reference sequence). The CDR3 has 17 residues. CDR3 region: CASSLGADPGSNTEAFF. CDR3 coding DNA: TGTGCCAGCAGCCTGGGGGCAGACCCAGGAAGTAACACTGAAGCTTTCTTT.

The chain recombines TRBV5-1 with TRBJ2-1, with no clear D. Trimming stripped 3 bases from V and 3 bases from J, with 13 bases between. Germline V gene data show CDR1 as SGHRS and CDR2 as YFSETQ. The CDR3 is made up of 15 amino acids. CDR3 sequence: CASSWEVPYYNEQFF. CDR3 DNA sequence: TGCGCCAGCAGCTGGGAAGTCCCGTACTACAATGAGCAGTTCTTC.

The genes are TRBV29-1 and TRBJ1-1; no firm D call. Trimming pared 7 bases from V and 1 base from J, leaving 10 bases between. CDR3 length: 12 amino acids. Germline CDR1 is SQVTM and CDR2 is ANQGSEA. The CDR3 here is CSASTTNTEAFF. In nucleotides, the CDR3 is TGCAGCGCCTCAACAACGAACACTGAAGCTTTCTTT.

This rearrangement joins TRBV5-1 to TRBJ1-4; D uncertain. CDR1 and CDR2 (germline): SGHRS, YFSETQ. The CDR3 spans 16 residues. V lost 1 base to trimming and J lost 4 bases, with 14 bases between them. The CDR3 DNA is TGCGCCAGCAGCTTGTCCCTCCGGGTCGGTAATGAAAAACTGTTTTTT. Its translation is CASSLSLRVGNEKLFF.

The chain links TRBV24-1 to TRBJ2-3, with 8 nucleotides matching TRBD1. Germline CDR1 is KGHDR and CDR2 is SFDVKD. With 2 bases clipped from V and 6 bases from J, the junction kept 9 bases outside the gene matches. This CDR3 spans 16 amino acids. The CDR3 coding sequence is TGTGCCACCAGTGATTCCCGGACAGGGTGGCTGGATACGCAGTATTTT. It codes for CATSDSRTGWLDTQYF.

The V gene is TRBV3-1 (or the pseudogene TRBV3-2), the J gene TRBJ2-1; D remains ambiguous. The V end was cut by 6 bases, the J end by 8 bases, with 11 bases between. CDR3 length: 12 amino acids. Germline V gene sequence: CDR1 LGHDT, CDR2 YNNKEL (reference sequence). CDR3 in DNA: TGTGCCAGCAGTCAAACCTGGGATGAGCAGTTCTTC. Protein sequence: CASSQTWDEQFF.

This chain joins TRBV19 and TRBJ2-3; TRBD1 or TRBD2 may be the D gene (5 bases each). Per the germline V gene, CDR1 is LNHDA and CDR2 is SQIVND (reference sequence). This CDR3 contains 15 residues. The V end was cut by 5 bases, the J end by 1 base, with 13 bases between. The CDR3 DNA reads TGTGCCAGTAGTCGGGGCTTTAGAGGCACAGATACGCAGTATTTT. Its protein product is CASSRGFRGTDTQYF. The entire variable domain, with the rest obtained from reference TRBV19 and TRBJ2-3, is as follows: DGGITQSPKYLFRKEGQNVTLSCEQNLNHDAMYWYRQDPGQGLRLIYYSQIVNDFQKGDIAEGYSVSREKKESFPLTVTSAQKNPTAFYLCASSRGFRGTDTQYFGPGTRLTVL.

This clone appeared once. The rearrangement joins TRBV18 to TRBJ1-2; a weak D match, TRBD1 (6 bases). The germline V gene encodes CDR1 KGHSH and CDR2 LQKENI. Trimming cost V 1 base and J 6 bases, with 9 bases left between them. The CDR3 is 13 residues long. Here the CDR3 DNA reads TGTGCCAGCTCACCACGCCGACAGGATGGCTACACCTTC. The encoded protein is CASSPRRQDGYTF. The whole variable domain, remainder taken from reference TRBV18 and TRBJ1-2, is NAGVMQNPRHLVRRRGQEARLRCSPMKGHSHVYWYRQLPEEGLKFMVYLQKENIIDESGMPKERFSAEFPKEGPSILRIQQVVRGDSAAYFCASSPRRQDGYTFGSGTRLTVV.

The chain uses TRBV5-4 and TRBJ2-3; possible D gene TRBD2, 6 bases. The CDR3 has 17 residues. Germline CDR1 is SGHNT and CDR2 is YYREEE (reference sequence). V lost 4 bases and J lost 4, with 22 bases in between. The chain's CDR3 is CASSPLIAGIGADTQYF. The CDR3 bases are TGTGCCAGCAGCCCATTGATTGCGGGGATCGGAGCAGATACGCAGTATTTT.

The V and J genes are TRBV4-1 and TRBJ2-5; perhaps TRBD1 as D (6 bases). V lost 4 bases and J lost 1, with 10 bases in between. This CDR3 spans 14 amino acids. Germline assignment: CDR1 MGHRA and CDR2 YSYEKL. The CDR3 DNA sequence: TGCGCCAGCAGCCTTCGGGACACCCAAGAGACCCAGTACTTC. Translated: CASSLRDTQETQYF.

The V gene is TRBV28, the J gene TRBJ1-5, with 8 bases that match TRBD1. The CDR3 loop spans 15 amino acids. Germline V gene lookup returns CDR1 MDHEN and CDR2 SYDVKM. V lost 7 bases and J lost 1; bases outside the gene matches: 6. CDR3 nucleotides: TGTGCCAGCATTAGGACAGGGTCAAGCAATCAGCCCCAGCATTTT. Its translation is CASIRTGSSNQPQHF.

The sample holds a few counts of this clone. The chain combines TRBV4-3 with TRBJ2-5; D might be TRBD2 (6 bases). Germline V gene lookup returns CDR1 LGHNA and CDR2 YSLEER. V was cut by 1 base and J by 0 bases, with 15 bases left in between. The CDR3 runs 17 residues. CDR3: CASSQVSARGNQETQYF. DNA of the CDR3: TGCGCCAGCAGCCAAGTTTCTGCGCGGGGCAACCAAGAGACCCAGTACTTC.

The chain combines TRBV27 with TRBJ1-5, with TRBD1 matching 7 bases. The V segment lost 3 bases and the J segment 3 bases; nucleotides outside the gene matches: 8. Germline V gives CDR1 MNHEY, CDR2 SMNVEV (reference sequence). There are 16 residues in the CDR3. Here the CDR3 reads CASSFRQGGNNQPQHF. DNA for the CDR3: TGTGCCAGCAGTTTTCGCCAGGGGGGGAACAATCAGCCCCAGCATTTT.

The V and J genes are TRBV21-1 and TRBJ1-2. TRBV21-1 is assigned pseudogene status. This CDR3 spans 17 amino acids. CDR3 sequence reads: CASSKVNRDGDTGGYTF. The DNA for the CDR3 is TGTGCCAGCAGCAAAGTCAACCGTGACGGTGACACGGGTGGCTACACCTTC.

This clone was detected a few times. The V call is TRBV5-1, the J call TRBJ2-1; TRBD1 agrees at 12 bases. V lost 4 bases and J lost 8; bases outside the gene matches: 10. CDR3 size: 16 residues. Germline V gives CDR1 SGHRS, CDR2 YFSETQ. The chain's CDR3 is CASSRGGTGGGYEQFF. The CDR3 DNA follows: TGCGCCAGCAGCCGGGGAGGGACAGGGGGCGGCTATGAGCAGTTCTTC.

J is TRBJ2-3 and V is TRBV4-1; 8 nucleotides agree with TRBD1. The CDR3 loop spans 16 amino acids. The germline gives CDR1 MGHRA, CDR2 YSYEKL. Germline trimming cut 0 bases from V and 2 bases from J; bases unmatched to any gene: 4. For the CDR3, the DNA is TGCGCCAGCAGCCAAGAGGGACAGGACACCACAGATACGCAGTATTTT. It yields the protein CASSQEGQDTTDTQYF.

The genes are TRBV4-2 and TRBJ2-1; D may be TRBD1 (5 bases). The CDR3 has 19 residues. Trimming pared 3 bases from V and 0 bases from J, leaving 21 bases between. Germline CDR1 and CDR2: LGHNA and YNFKEQ. The CDR3 reads CASSQAVDTGSLSYNEQFF. The CDR3 nucleotides are TGTGCCAGCAGCCAGGCCGTTGATACAGGATCCCTCTCCTACAATGAGCAGTTCTTC.

The V call is TRBV6-5, the J call TRBJ2-3; 12 positions match TRBD2. The CDR3 extends over 15 amino acids. Germline V CDR1 and CDR2: MNHEY, SVGAGI. Trimming at V came to 6 bases and at J to 3 bases, leaving 4 bases not matched to a gene. In nucleotides, the CDR3 is TGTGCCAGCAGACGCGGACTAGCGGGGACAGATACGCAGTATTTT. Translating it yields CASRRGLAGTDTQYF.

This clone appeared a few times. The chain employs TRBV7-2 and TRBJ2-1; TRBD2 might be the D (5 bases). CDR1 and CDR2 (germline): SGHTA, FQGNSA. The V and J ends lost 4 bases and 3 bases respectively, with 22 bases between them. There are 18 residues in the CDR3. CDR3 in amino acids: CASSSSYSGWELYNEQFF. CDR3 bases: TGTGCCAGCAGCTCCTCTTACTCGGGGTGGGAACTCTACAATGAGCAGTTCTTC.

V usage is TRBV6-2 or TRBV6-3 and J usage is TRBJ1-1; 7 nucleotides align to TRBD1. With V trimmed by 3 bases and J by 11 bases, 18 bases remained unmatched. The germline gives CDR1 MNHEY, CDR2 SVGEGT. The CDR3 totals 16 residues. The CDR3 bases are TGTGCCAGCAGTTATTACTCGACCAACAGGGGTCATCAGGCTTTCTTT. Translated: CASSYYSTNRGHQAFF.

This clone appeared once. The chain joins TRBV7-2 to TRBJ2-7, with 9 nucleotides matching TRBD1. CDR1 is SGHTA, CDR2 FQGNSA, per germline. The CDR3 is 14 residues long. V dropped 5 bases and J dropped 2; count of bases not matched to a gene: 4. This CDR3 reads CASSPGTGPYEQYF. CDR3 DNA sequence: TGTGCCAGCAGCCCCGGGACAGGGCCCTACGAGCAGTACTTC.